The sequence of this T cell receptor beta chain was determined in a study of T cells in Graves' hyperthyroidism and ophthalmopathy. Study-level findings and limits: Researchers found most expanded thyroid clonotypes above 0.001 in blood as well. Stable hyperthyroidism was told apart from ophthalmopathy by a model built on 13 V-J features.

From germline, CDR1 is SNHLY and CDR2 FYNNEI. V was pared by 4 bases and J by 0 bases, with 6 bases between. The CDR3 length is 13 residues. Pregnant or lactating patients were excluded, as were those with uncontrolled infection or other autoimmune disease. Turning to this clonotype: The antigen is not known.

Amplification targeted TCR beta CDR3 regions from RNA transcripts. The HTBI primer set drove a first-round RT-PCR of the TCR CDR3. Each CDR3 protein is one row after TCRdb ran MiXCR on the multiplex PCR reads. Seen here are 490,000 or so distinct CDR3 sequences, 46% observed once, and the top ten hold 44%. V usage is TRBV2 and J usage is TRBJ1-1; no firm D call. The receptor's source is an adult woman with Graves' disease, either hyperthyroidism or ophthalmopathy (not recorded which). Specimen: peripheral blood or thyroid tissue (not recorded which). The CDR3 region has the DNA TGTGCCAGCAGTGTGAAGATGAACACTGAAGCTTTCTTT. This encodes CASSVKMNTEAFF.